In this sample, the clone carrying this T cell receptor beta chain is medium-sized. Its antigen is as yet unknown. This record comes from a study of vaccination and CD4 T cells after COVID-19. Study-wide context: Post-COVID samples were collected a median roughly 93 days following diagnosis, spanning 35 to 161. Collection of post-vaccine samples followed dose two by a median approximately 69 days, spanning a range of 14 to 241. Study-level points and caveats: Vaccine-specific clones numbering 304 of 307 showed spike mono-reactivity in convalescent patients. Among convalescent patients, a median roughly 90% of reactive clones emerged only after vaccination.

TCRdb fed the PCR reads into MiXCR, producing one record per CDR3 protein. Among 26,000 or so distinct CDR3 sequences listed, 50% were seen once. This CDR3 is built from 14 residues. V dropped 6 bases and J dropped 5 bases, with 16 bases sitting between them. CDR1 is MNHEY, CDR2 SVGEGT, per germline. Time point specified: late sampling 161 to 241 days after vaccination in three convalescent patients. The V call is TRBV6-2 or TRBV6-3, the J call TRBJ2-5; TRBD2 might be the D (5 bases). The clonotype was recovered from a human donor who had recovered from COVID-19. Specimen: CD4+ T cells from blood, collected about 7 months after SARS-CoV-2 vaccination. The CDR3 sequence is CASSRAPEVETQYF. The CDR3 DNA reads TGTGCCAGCAGCCGTGCACCGGAGGTGGAGACCCAGTACTTC.